These T cell receptor beta chains were read from a single sample in a study of glioma-infiltrating T cells. TCRdb called the multiplex PCR reads again in MiXCR, with one record for every CDR3 protein. The table lists under 200,000 distinct CDR3 sequences, 30% to 40% of them singletons. The specimen sequenced was glioma tissue, nonneoplastic brain tissue, or PBMCs (not recorded which). The receptors come from a human donor with low-grade glioma or glioblastoma, undergoing nonglioma brain surgery, or in good health (not recorded which). The CDR3 runs from the conserved cysteine through the conserved F or W. The D gene is left open where the match is weak. Clone size, where shown, is once, few, many, or a class for clones that have expanded.

>.|TRBV4-3|TRBJ2-2|many
TGCGCCAGCAGCCAAGAGATTACCGGGGAGCTGTTTTTT
CASSQEITGELFF
>.|TRBV20-1|TRBJ2-1|.
TGCAGTGCCAGCAGCTTAGGGTTTGGGGGCAATGAGCAGTTCTTC
CSASSLGFGGNEQFF
>.|TRBV6-5|TRBJ2-3|many
TGTGCCAGCAGTTACTCGACCGGGGCCACTAATACGCAGTATTTT
CASSYSTGATNTQYF
>.|TRBV12-3/TRBV12-4|TRBJ2-3|.
TGTGCCAGCAGCTCCGGTGCGAGAGATACGCAGTATTTT
CASSSGARDTQYF
>.|TRBV4-1|TRBJ1-1|once
TGCGCCAGCAGCGAGTACACCCTCAGGGTCTCCGGTGAAGCTTTCTTT
CASSEYTLRVSGEAFF
>TRBD1|TRBV27|TRBJ1-1|many
TGTGCCAGCAGTTTCTCGAATCCGGGACAGGGTCAGGCATCTTTCTTT
CASSFSNPGQGQASFF
>TRBD1|TRBV27|TRBJ2-2|many
TGTGCCAGCAGTGCCCGACAGGGGGACACCGGGGAGCTGTTTTTT
CASSARQGDTGELFF
>TRBD1|TRBV27|TRBJ2-3|many
TGTGCCAGCAGCAGGGGGGATACGCAGTATTTT
CASSRGDTQYF
>.|TRBV6-2/TRBV6-3|TRBJ2-7|many
TGTGCCAGCAGTTACCTTTTTCCGGGTGAGCAGTACTTC
CASSYLFPGEQYF
>TRBD2|TRBV5-1|TRBJ2-5|few
TGCGCCAGCTCCCTCAGCGGGAGGGGAGAGACCCAGTACTTC
CASSLSGRGETQYF
>TRBD1|TRBV4-3|TRBJ1-3|many
TGCGCCAGCAGCCAAGGAGGGGGCCGGGGAAACACCATATATTTT
CASSQGGGRGNTIYF
>TRBD1|TRBV27|TRBJ2-2|many
TGTGCCAGCAGTTTAAGAGGGGGCGCGAACGGGGAGCTGTTTTTT
CASSLRGGANGELFF
>.|TRBV6-1|TRBJ2-5|.
TGTGCCAGCAGCTTCAAGGGCATGCAGACCCAGTACTTC
CASSFKGMQTQYF
>.|TRBV7-9|TRBJ2-7|many
TGTGCCAGCAGCTTAGGAGGGATCCACGAGCAGTACTTC
CASSLGGIHEQYF
>TRBD1|TRBV5-5|TRBJ2-7|.
TGTGCCAGCAGCTTGGGGACAGGGATCGGCGAGCAGTACTTC
CASSLGTGIGEQYF
>TRBD2|TRBV7-2|TRBJ2-5|many
TGTGCCAGCAGCTTCCAAGGACTAGACCAAGAGACCCAGTACTTC
CASSFQGLDQETQYF
>.|TRBV4-1|TRBJ2-7|many
TGCGCCAGCGGCGAGGAGTGGGGTTACGAGCAGTACTTC
CASGEEWGYEQYF
>.|TRBV29-1|TRBJ2-5|few
TGCAGCGTTGGGAGAGAGAGGGGTCAAGAGACCCAGTACTTC
CSVGRERGQETQYF
>.|TRBV2|TRBJ1-6|many
TGTGCCAGCAGGACAGGAGTCTATAATTCACCCCTCCACTTT
CASRTGVYNSPLHF
>.|TRBV28|TRBJ1-2|many
TGTGCCAGCAGCCCTACACCGGGCCCCCGGGGCTATGGCTACACCTTC
CASSPTPGPRGYGYTF
>.|TRBV9|TRBJ1-1|.
TGTGCCAGCAGCATGAGAGACATGAACAGTGAAGCTTTCTTT
CASSMRDMNSEAFF
>TRBD1|TRBV6-4|TRBJ2-1|many
TGTGCCAGCAGTGACGACAGGGGGCGACGGCAGTTCTTC
CASSDDRGRRQFF
>TRBD1|TRBV14|TRBJ2-7|.
TGTGCCAGCAGCCAATCGACAGGGTTAAGCGCCTACGAGCAGTACTTC
CASSQSTGLSAYEQYF
>.|TRBV29-1|TRBJ1-1|many
TGCAGCGTATGGGACCGGTCTAGGATGGCTGAAGCTTTCTTT
CSVWDRSRMAEAFF
>TRBD2|TRBV19|TRBJ2-1|.
TGTGCCAGTAGTACTTCGACTAGCGGGAGACAGTTCTTC
CASSTSTSGRQFF
>.|TRBV6-2/TRBV6-3|TRBJ2-1|many
TGTGCCAGCAGCCGGGGAGGTAATGAGCAGTTCTTC
CASSRGGNEQFF
>.|TRBV29-1|TRBJ1-2|once
TGCAGCGTTCGAGTGGCTGCACAGGAGTTCTATGGCTACACCTTC
CSVRVAAQEFYGYTF
>.|TRBV6-1|TRBJ1-1|many
TGTGCCAGCAGTTACCAGGAGGACACTGAAGCTTTCTTT
CASSYQEDTEAFF
>TRBD1|TRBV18|TRBJ1-4|.
TGTGCCAGCTCGCGGGACAGAGAGTTTGAAAAACTGTTTTTT
CASSRDREFEKLFF
>TRBD1|TRBV7-9|TRBJ1-2|many
TGTGCCAGCAGCTCGCGGGTGACAGGGGGCCGAGATGGCTACACCTTC
CASSSRVTGGRDGYTF
>.|TRBV5-4|TRBJ2-3|few
TGTGCCAGCAGCTTGAAGCCCGGCCCAGATACGCAGTATTTT
CASSLKPGPDTQYF
>.|TRBV5-1|TRBJ2-7|.
TGCGCCAGCAGCTTGTATTTCGGGGACTACGAGCAGTACTTC
CASSLYFGDYEQYF
>.|TRBV5-8|TRBJ2-7|.
TGTGCCAGCAGCTTGGCTGACCCGGGACACTTACCCTACGAGCAGTACTTC
CASSLADPGHLPYEQYF
>TRBD1|TRBV7-9|TRBJ2-1|many
TGTGCCAGCAGCCCAACTAGGACAGGGTTGAATGAGCAGTTCTTC
CASSPTRTGLNEQFF
>.|TRBV30|TRBJ2-7|.
TGTGCCTGGCGGGGGTTAGCTCACTACGAGCAGTACTTC
CAWRGLAHYEQYF
>TRBD1|TRBV25-1|TRBJ1-5|many
TGTGCCAGCAGTGTGACAGGGGGCCAGCCCCAGCATTTT
CASSVTGGQPQHF
>.|TRBV12-3/TRBV12-4|TRBJ1-5|.
TGTGCCAGCAGTTTATTTCCCCTTAGTTGGGGGTATAGCAATCAGCCCCAGCATTTT
CASSLFPLSWGYSNQPQHF
>TRBD2|TRBV7-9|TRBJ2-3|medium-sized
TGTGCCAGCAGCGCCCTAGCGGGAGAAGCAGATACGCAGTATTTT
CASSALAGEADTQYF
>TRBD1|TRBV7-3|TRBJ2-7|many
TGTGCCAGCAGCACAGGGGTCGGCTACGAGCAGTACTTC
CASSTGVGYEQYF
>.|TRBV20-1|TRBJ1-1|many
TGCAGTGCTAGAGCAACCGGGGGGACTGAAGCTTTCTTT
CSARATGGTEAFF
>.|TRBV6-2/TRBV6-3|TRBJ2-1|many
TGTGCCAGCAGTATGGGTGGTGAGCAGTTCTTC
CASSMGGEQFF
>.|TRBV4-1|TRBJ2-7|many
TGCGCCAGCAGCCAAGATTCAGGGTACGAGCAGTACTTC
CASSQDSGYEQYF
>.|TRBV7-2|TRBJ2-1|.
TGTGCCAGCAGCTCACAACCGGGCCTAGGAGCCGATGAGCAGTTCTTC
CASSSQPGLGADEQFF
>.|TRBV6-1|TRBJ2-7|.
TGTGCCAGCAGTGAACTAGCAGCTGTCTACGAGCAGTACTTC
CASSELAAVYEQYF
>TRBD2|TRBV3-1|TRBJ2-7|.
TGTGTCAGCAGCCAAGAACCGGGACTAGTCGGAGAGCAGTACTTC
CVSSQEPGLVGEQYF
>TRBD1|TRBV20-1|TRBJ2-5|.
TGCAGTGCCGGACAGGGGGCTCGGGAGACCCAGTACTTC
CSAGQGARETQYF
>.|TRBV6-1|TRBJ2-7|.
TGTGCCAGCAGTTGGACCCCGTATTCCTACGAGCAGTACTTT
CASSWTPYSYEQYF
>.|TRBV20-1|TRBJ2-3|.
TGCAGTGCCCGGGGCCAGGGCACAGATACGCAGTGTTTT
CSARGQGTDTQCF
>TRBD2|TRBV11-2|TRBJ2-7|many
TGTGCCAGCAGCTTACAGGTAGCGGGCGCTAATCGGCAGTACTTC
CASSLQVAGANRQYF
>.|TRBV6-1|TRBJ2-2|many
TGTGCCAGCAGTCGCGGTTTGAACACCGGGGAGCTGTTTTTT
CASSRGLNTGELFF
>.|TRBV6-1|TRBJ2-6|many
TGTGCCAGCAGCCTGGACCTTGAGGCCAACGTCCTGACTTTC
CASSLDLEANVLTF
>TRBD1|TRBV3-1|TRBJ1-5|.
TGTGCCAGCAGCCAAGGGGGGACAGGGTTTAATCAGCCCCAGCATTTT
CASSQGGTGFNQPQHF
>.|TRBV14|TRBJ2-1|many
TGTGCCAGCAGCCAAGATACCCGGGACTTTAATGAGCAGTTCTTC
CASSQDTRDFNEQFF
>.|TRBV3-1|TRBJ2-2|.
TGTGCCAGCAGCCAAGACGCAAGTAACAGCGGGGAGCTGTTTTTT
CASSQDASNSGELFF
>TRBD1|TRBV11-2|TRBJ1-1|many
TGTGCCAGCAGCTTAACAGGGGTTGCTGAAGCTTTCTTT
CASSLTGVAEAFF
>.|TRBV3-1|TRBJ2-3|.
TGTGCCAGCAGATACGACGATACGCAGTATTTT
CASRYDDTQYF
>.|TRBV20-1|TRBJ2-1|many
TGCAGTGCTAGTCGTCTAGCCTACAATGAGCAGTTCTTC
CSASRLAYNEQFF
>TRBD2|TRBV6-1|TRBJ2-4|.
TGTGCCAGCAATACTAGCGGGAGGAACATTCAGTACTTC
CASNTSGRNIQYF
>.|TRBV6-1|TRBJ2-5|many
TGTGCCATCCTACAGGGACTCCAAGAGACCCAGTACTTC
CAILQGLQETQYF
>TRBD2|TRBV29-1|TRBJ2-3|few
TGCAGCGTTGCGACTAGCGGGAGCACAGATACGCAGTATTTT
CSVATSGSTDTQYF